A single sample gave rise to the 21 T cell receptor beta chains below, sequenced in a study of shared clonotypes between healthy human individuals. Repertoires were generated with immunoSEQ multiplex PCR, while TCRdb's copy carries only in-frame clones and drops some. The table includes 400,000 or so clones, 96% detected once. The specimen sequenced was memory CD8+ T cells sorted from blood. Sample subset: CD45RO+ cells pooled with CCR7-negative TemRA cells. The receptors were gathered from a man aged 30-40 years in good health.

V and J are TRBV4-1 and TRBJ2-5, with 12 nucleotides matching TRBD2. Trimming took 4 bases from V and 4 from J; bases not matched to a gene: 1. The CDR3 contains 14 residues. Germline V gene lookup returns CDR1 MGHRA and CDR2 YSYEKL. The CDR3 is CASSLGLAGETQYF. In DNA form, the CDR3 reads TGCGCCAGCAGCCTGGGACTAGCGGGAGAGACCCAGTACTTC.

The CDR3 DNA reads TGTGCCAGCAGGCGACAGGGGACACTCTATGGCTACACCTTC. Translated: CASRRQGTLYGYTF. The chain uses TRBV2 and TRBJ1-2; 8 bases match TRBD1. CDR3 length: 14 residues. The trim removed 6 bases at V and 4 bases at J, leaving 7 bases unmatched. Germline assignment: CDR1 SNHLY and CDR2 FYNNEI.

The genes are TRBV5-1 and TRBJ1-4, with 7 nucleotides matching TRBD1. Germline V lookup: CDR1 SGHRS, CDR2 YFSETQ. The CDR3 covers 13 residues. Trimming took 4 bases from V and 8 from J; bases not matched to a gene: 5. The CDR3: CASSLDRVEKLFF. CDR3 sequence (DNA): TGCGCCAGCAGCCTAGACAGGGTGGAAAAACTGTTTTTT. The variable domain in full, with the rest retrieved from reference TRBV5-1 and TRBJ1-4, is KAGVTQTPRYLIKTRGQQVTLSCSPISGHRSVSWYQQTPGQGLQFLFEYFSETQRNKGNFPGRFSGRQFSNSRSEMNVSTLELGDSALYLCASSLDRVEKLFFGSGTQLSVL.

The chain couples TRBV19 to TRBJ1-1; a possible D gene is TRBD1 (6 bases). The CDR3 has 15 residues. Germline CDR1 is LNHDA and CDR2 is SQIVND (reference sequence). V was shortened by 4 bases and J by 4 bases, with 16 bases between the two germline ends. CDR3 in DNA: TGTGCCAGTAGTACCCCACGTGACAGGTCCACTGAAGCTTTCTTT. Its translation is CASSTPRDRSTEAFF.

The rearrangement links TRBV19 to TRBJ1-5, with D possibly being TRBD1 (6 bases). Germline values: CDR1 LNHDA, CDR2 SQIVND (reference sequence). The CDR3 length is 19 residues. The ends were cut back, 4 bases at V and 1 base at J, with 23 bases in the middle. The chain's CDR3 is CASSNWAFEGDRSNQPQHF. The CDR3 nucleotides are TGTGCCAGTAGTAACTGGGCATTTGAGGGGGATAGGAGCAATCAGCCCCAGCATTTT.

The chain's CDR3 is CASSPDRRGDTQYF. The CDR3 DNA reads as TGTGCCAGCTCACCAGATAGGAGGGGGGATACGCAGTATTTT. The chain links TRBV18 to TRBJ2-3; possibly TRBD1 or TRBD2 for D (6 bases each). Germline lookup yields CDR1 KGHSH and CDR2 LQKENI. CDR3 length: 14 amino acids. The V and J ends lost 2 bases and 6 bases respectively, with 12 bases between them.

V is TRBV14 and J is TRBJ2-5, with 14 bases aligning to TRBD2. Trimming at V came to 4 bases and at J to 4 bases, leaving 5 bases not matched to a gene. The CDR3 covers 16 residues. Germline CDR1 is SGHDN and CDR2 is FVKESK. CDR3 residues: CASSPRLAGGTETQYF. The CDR3 DNA sequence: TGTGCCAGCAGCCCCCGACTAGCGGGAGGGACAGAGACCCAGTACTTC.

This chain links TRBV2 with TRBJ2-2; TRBD2 agrees at 9 bases. The V gene's germline CDR1 is SNHLY and CDR2 FYNNEI. The CDR3 totals 12 residues. Trimming cost V 10 bases and J 6 bases; bases outside gene matches: 3. CDR3 residues: CATRLAAGELFF. CDR3 sequence (DNA): TGTGCCACCCGACTAGCGGCCGGGGAGCTGTTTTTT.

The chain employs TRBV28 and TRBJ2-1; 7 bases fit TRBD2. The CDR3 sequence is 15 residues long. CDR1 is MDHEN, CDR2 SYDVKM, per germline. The ends lost 5 bases at V and 0 bases at J; junction bases unmatched: 4. The CDR3 protein is CASSGGGTSYNEQFF. The CDR3 DNA reads as TGTGCCAGCAGTGGCGGGGGAACCTCCTACAATGAGCAGTTCTTC.

The genes are TRBV9 and TRBJ2-4; 14 bases are shared with TRBD2. V trimming: 0 bases; J trimming: 4 bases; junction bases outside the gene matches: 0. In germline, CDR1 is SGDLS, CDR2 YYNGEE. The CDR3 is 16 residues long. CDR3 sequence (DNA): TGTGCCAGCAGCGTAGGACTAGCGGGAGGGAAAAACATTCAGTACTTC. It is translated as CASSVGLAGGKNIQYF.

The chain uses TRBV10-3 and TRBJ1-5; no reliable D call. This CDR3 comprises 13 residues. Trimming cost V 2 bases and J 6 bases, with 8 bases left between them. In germline, CDR1 is ENHRY, CDR2 SYGVKD. CDR3 protein: CAISEVRFQPQHF. CDR3 DNA: TGTGCCATCAGTGAGGTCAGGTTTCAGCCCCAGCATTTT.

The gene calls are TRBV7-9 and TRBJ1-1; D ambiguous. The V and J ends lost 3 bases and 3 bases respectively, with 14 bases between them. CDR1 SEHNR and CDR2 FQNEAQ come from the germline V gene (reference sequence). CDR3 length: 15 residues. The CDR3: CASSFRHYEDTEAFF. CDR3 nucleotide sequence: TGTGCCAGCAGCTTCCGCCATTATGAGGACACTGAAGCTTTCTTT.

V gene TRBV5-1 combines with J gene TRBJ1-2, with 7 bases lining up with TRBD1. Germline V gives CDR1 SGHRS, CDR2 YFSETQ. Trimming took 4 bases from V and 3 from J; bases not matched to a gene: 6. CDR3 length equals 14 residues. CDR3 protein: CASSRTGQDYGYTF. The CDR3 nucleotides are TGCGCCAGCAGCCGTACTGGACAGGACTATGGCTACACCTTC.

The CDR3, as DNA: TGTGCCATCCCCGGGGGCGGCACAGATACGCAGTATTTT. This gives the protein CAIPGGGTDTQYF. The chain carries TRBV2 and TRBJ2-3; D possibly matches TRBD1 or TRBD2 (6 bases each). V was clipped by 10 bases and J by 1 base, with 12 bases between them. The CDR3 extends over 13 amino acids. Per the germline V gene, CDR1 is SNHLY and CDR2 is FYNNEI.

The J gene is TRBJ2-2, the V gene TRBV27; D is undetermined. This CDR3 contains 13 residues. Germline V lookup: CDR1 MNHEY, CDR2 SMNVEV (reference sequence). V was trimmed by 5 bases and J by 1 base, leaving 5 bases between them. The CDR3 loop is CASSVGNTGELFF. As DNA, the CDR3 is TGTGCCAGCAGTGTAGGGAACACCGGGGAGCTGTTTTTT.

Comment on this clone: Germline and junction disagree at one end, which may indicate a read error. J is TRBJ2-1 and V is TRBV7-2; tentative D call: TRBD1 (5 bases). Germline CDR1 is SGHTA and CDR2 is FQGNSA. The length of the CDR3 is 17 residues. The CDR3 loop is CASSLGAVRSNYNEQFF. The CDR3 nucleotides read TGTGCCAGCAGTTTAGGGGCCGTGAGGTCCAACTACAATGAGCAGTTCTTC.

Details on this clone: The sample holds other DNA sequences that translate to the same CDR3. The genes are TRBV4-2 and TRBJ2-3, with D hard to call. This CDR3 has 13 residues. Trimming shortened V by 1 base and J by 0 bases, and 2 bases separated the two germline ends. Germline V gene lookup returns CDR1 LGHNA and CDR2 YNFKEQ. The CDR3 nucleotides read TGTGCCAGCAGCCAAGGGAGCACAGATACGCAGTATTTT. Translating gives CASSQGSTDTQYF.

The chain couples TRBV7-2 to TRBJ2-7; 12 nucleotides line up with TRBD2. The trim removed 0 bases at V and 3 bases at J, leaving 3 bases unmatched. The CDR3 extends over 16 amino acids. CDR1 and CDR2 (germline): SGHTA, FQGNSA. CDR3 loop: CASSLALAGGGYEQYF. Written as DNA, the CDR3 is TGTGCCAGCAGCTTAGCACTAGCGGGAGGAGGCTACGAGCAGTACTTC. Full variable domain (outside the CDR3, taken from reference TRBV7-2 and TRBJ2-7): GAGVSQSPSNKVTEKGKDVELRCDPISGHTALYWYRQSLGQGLEFLIYFQGNSAPDKSGLPSDRFSAERTGGSVSTLTIQRTQQEDSAVYLCASSLALAGGGYEQYFGPGTRLTVT.

V is TRBV6-5 and J is TRBJ1-2, with TRBD1 matching over 8 bases. With 6 bases clipped from V and 6 bases from J, the junction kept 9 bases outside the gene matches. Germline loops: CDR1 MNHEY, CDR2 SVGAGI. The CDR3 spans 14 residues. The CDR3 sequence is CASRLPGTGDGYTF. DNA for the CDR3: TGTGCCAGCAGATTACCAGGGACAGGCGATGGCTACACCTTC.

The rearrangement uses TRBV7-2 and TRBJ2-6; D ambiguous. Germline-derived CDR1 and CDR2 are SGHTA and FQGNSA. Trimming cost V 8 bases and J 0 bases, with 8 bases left between them. The CDR3 covers 14 residues. CDR3 nucleotide sequence: TGTGCCAGCGCCCAAGTCTCTGGGGCCAACGTCCTGACTTTC. Its translation is CASAQVSGANVLTF.

The rearrangement joins TRBV6-5 to TRBJ1-2; 11 nucleotides line up with TRBD1. This CDR3 has 13 residues. CDR1 is MNHEY, CDR2 SVGAGI, per germline. The V segment lost 6 bases and the J segment 7 bases; nucleotides outside the gene matches: 4. In DNA, the CDR3 is TGTGCCAGCAGCCAGGACAGGGGGCTTGGCTACACCTTC. This encodes CASSQDRGLGYTF.